This T cell receptor beta chain was found in a study of cytomegalovirus exposure and HLA in healthy donors. Whole-study findings and limits: The classifier reportedly diagnosed cytomegalovirus status with high sensitivity and specificity.

The V and J ends lost 4 bases and 2 bases respectively, with 17 bases between them. CDR1 GTSNPN and CDR2 SVGIG come from the germline V gene (reference sequence). This CDR3 spans 15 amino acids. Clones were read by immunoSEQ multiplex PCR, and TCRdb kept only the in-frame ones, dropping some. The table has approximately 270,000 clones, 70% to 90% seen once. Comments on this clone: The antigen is not known.

This clonotype was sampled from a woman aged 18-29 years in good health and CMV-seronegative. The V and J genes are TRBV30 and TRBJ1-1, with unresolved D. The sample consisted of PBMCs. DNA of the CDR3: TGTGCCTGGAATGATGGGCCGGTTATAAACACTGAAGCTTTCTTT. It is translated as CAWNDGPVINTEAFF.